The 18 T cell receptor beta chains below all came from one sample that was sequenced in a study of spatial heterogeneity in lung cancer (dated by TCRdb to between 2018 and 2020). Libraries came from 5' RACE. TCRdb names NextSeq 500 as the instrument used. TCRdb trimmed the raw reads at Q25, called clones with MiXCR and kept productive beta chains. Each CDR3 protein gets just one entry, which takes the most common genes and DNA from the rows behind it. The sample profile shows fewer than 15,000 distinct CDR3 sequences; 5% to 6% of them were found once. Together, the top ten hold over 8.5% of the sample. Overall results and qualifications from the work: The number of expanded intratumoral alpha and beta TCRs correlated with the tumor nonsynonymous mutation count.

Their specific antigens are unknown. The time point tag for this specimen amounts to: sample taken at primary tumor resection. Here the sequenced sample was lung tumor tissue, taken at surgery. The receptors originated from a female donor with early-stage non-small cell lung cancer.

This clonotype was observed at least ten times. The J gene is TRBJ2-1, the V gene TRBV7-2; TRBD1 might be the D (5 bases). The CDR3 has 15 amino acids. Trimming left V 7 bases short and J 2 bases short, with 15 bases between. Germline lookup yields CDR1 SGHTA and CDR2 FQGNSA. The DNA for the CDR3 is TGTGCCAGCACCCTAGGGGCCCCAACCTACAATGAGCAGTTCTTC. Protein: CASTLGAPTYNEQFF. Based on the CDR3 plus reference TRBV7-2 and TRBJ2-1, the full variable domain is GAGVSQSPSNKVTEKGKDVELRCDPISGHTALYWYRQSLGQGLEFLIYFQGNSAPDKSGLPSDRFSAERTGGSVSTLTIQRTQQEDSAVYLCASTLGAPTYNEQFFGPGTRLTVL.

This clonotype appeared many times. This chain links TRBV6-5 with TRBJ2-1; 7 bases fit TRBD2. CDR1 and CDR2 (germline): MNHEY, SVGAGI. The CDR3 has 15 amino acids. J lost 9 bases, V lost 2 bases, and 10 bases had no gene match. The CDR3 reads CASSYRWGGWSEQFF. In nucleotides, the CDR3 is TGTGCCAGCAGTTACCGGTGGGGGGGTTGGAGTGAGCAGTTCTTC.

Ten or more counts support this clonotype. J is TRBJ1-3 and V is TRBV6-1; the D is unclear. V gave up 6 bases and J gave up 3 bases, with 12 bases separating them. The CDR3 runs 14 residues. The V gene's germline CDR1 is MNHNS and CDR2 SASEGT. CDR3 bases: TGTGCCAGCAGACCGGTTTCCTATGGAAACACCATATATTTT. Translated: CASRPVSYGNTIYF.

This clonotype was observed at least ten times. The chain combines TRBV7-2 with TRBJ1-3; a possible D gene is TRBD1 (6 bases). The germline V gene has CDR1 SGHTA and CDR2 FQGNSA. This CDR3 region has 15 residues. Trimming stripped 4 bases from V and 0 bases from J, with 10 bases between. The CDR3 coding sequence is TGTGCCAGCAGCTCTTGGACAGCCTCTGGAAACACCATATATTTT. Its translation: CASSSWTASGNTIYF.

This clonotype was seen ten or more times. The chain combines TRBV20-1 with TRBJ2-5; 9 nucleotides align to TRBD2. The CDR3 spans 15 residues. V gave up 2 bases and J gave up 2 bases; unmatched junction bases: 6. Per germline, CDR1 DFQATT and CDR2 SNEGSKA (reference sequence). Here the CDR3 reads CSARTRGGLQETQYF. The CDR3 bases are TGCAGTGCTAGAACGCGGGGGGGCCTACAAGAGACCCAGTACTTC.

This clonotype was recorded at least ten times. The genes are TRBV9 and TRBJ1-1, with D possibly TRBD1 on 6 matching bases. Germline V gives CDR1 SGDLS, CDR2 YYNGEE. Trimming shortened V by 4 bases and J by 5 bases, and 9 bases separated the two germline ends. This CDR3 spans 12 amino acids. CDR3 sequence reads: CASSPQGTEAFF. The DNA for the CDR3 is TGTGCCAGCAGCCCCCAGGGGACTGAAGCTTTCTTT.

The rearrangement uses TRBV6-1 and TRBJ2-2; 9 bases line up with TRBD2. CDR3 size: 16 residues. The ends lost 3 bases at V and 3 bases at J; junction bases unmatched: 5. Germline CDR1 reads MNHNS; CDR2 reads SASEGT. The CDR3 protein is CASSDSGRLDTGELFF. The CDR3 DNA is TGTGCCAGCAGTGATAGCGGGAGACTCGACACCGGGGAGCTGTTTTTT.

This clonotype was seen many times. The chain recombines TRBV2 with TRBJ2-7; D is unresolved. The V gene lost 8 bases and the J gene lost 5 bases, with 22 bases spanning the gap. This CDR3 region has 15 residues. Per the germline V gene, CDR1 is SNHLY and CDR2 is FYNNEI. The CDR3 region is CASPTQKNSLHEQYF. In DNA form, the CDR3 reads TGTGCCAGCCCTACCCAGAAGAATAGCCTCCACGAGCAGTACTTC.

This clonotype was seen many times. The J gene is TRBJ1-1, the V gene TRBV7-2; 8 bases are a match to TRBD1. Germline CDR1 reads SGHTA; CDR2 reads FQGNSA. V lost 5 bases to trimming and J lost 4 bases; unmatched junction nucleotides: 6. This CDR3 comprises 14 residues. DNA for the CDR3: TGTGCCAGCAGCCCTCAGGACAGGGTCACTGAAGCTTTCTTT. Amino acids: CASSPQDRVTEAFF.

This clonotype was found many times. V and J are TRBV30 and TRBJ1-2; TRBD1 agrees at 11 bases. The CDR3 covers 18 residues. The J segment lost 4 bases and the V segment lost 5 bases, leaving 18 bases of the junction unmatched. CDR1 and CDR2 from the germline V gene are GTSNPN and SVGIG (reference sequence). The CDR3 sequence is CAWERSWLGQGVGYGYTF. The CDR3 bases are TGTGCCTGGGAGCGATCGTGGTTGGGACAGGGGGTAGGCTATGGCTACACCTTC.

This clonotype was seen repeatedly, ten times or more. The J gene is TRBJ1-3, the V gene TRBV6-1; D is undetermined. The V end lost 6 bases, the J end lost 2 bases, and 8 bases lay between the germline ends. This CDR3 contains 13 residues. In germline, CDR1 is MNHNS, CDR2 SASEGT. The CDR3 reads CASRATTGNTIYF. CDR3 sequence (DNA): TGTGCCAGCAGGGCCACTACTGGAAACACCATATATTTT.

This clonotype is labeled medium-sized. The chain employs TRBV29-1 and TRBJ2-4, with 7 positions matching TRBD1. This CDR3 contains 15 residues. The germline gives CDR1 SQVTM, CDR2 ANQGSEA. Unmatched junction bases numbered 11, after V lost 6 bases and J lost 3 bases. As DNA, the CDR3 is TGCAGCGTGAGAACAGGGGTTTATGGCAAAAACATTCAGTACTTC. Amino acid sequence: CSVRTGVYGKNIQYF.

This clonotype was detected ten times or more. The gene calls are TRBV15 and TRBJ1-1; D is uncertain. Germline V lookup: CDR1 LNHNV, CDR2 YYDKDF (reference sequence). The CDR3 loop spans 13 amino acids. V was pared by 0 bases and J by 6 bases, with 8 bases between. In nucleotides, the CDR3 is TGTGCCACCAGCAGAGATTTGCGGCCTGAAGCTTTCTTT. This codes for CATSRDLRPEAFF.

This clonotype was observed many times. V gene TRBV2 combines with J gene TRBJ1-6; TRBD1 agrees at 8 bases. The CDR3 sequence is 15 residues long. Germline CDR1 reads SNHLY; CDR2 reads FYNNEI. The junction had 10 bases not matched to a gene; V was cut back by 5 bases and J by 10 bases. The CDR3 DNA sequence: TGTGCCAGCAGTACCGGACAGGGAAGAGGCTCACCCCTCCACTTT. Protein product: CASSTGQGRGSPLHF.

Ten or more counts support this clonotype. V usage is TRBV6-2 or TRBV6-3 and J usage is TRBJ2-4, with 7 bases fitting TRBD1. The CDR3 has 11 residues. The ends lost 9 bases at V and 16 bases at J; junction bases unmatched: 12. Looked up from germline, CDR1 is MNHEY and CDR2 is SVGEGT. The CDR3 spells CASSSPDRRYF. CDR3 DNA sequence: TGTGCCAGTTCTAGCCCGGACAGGCGTTACTTC.

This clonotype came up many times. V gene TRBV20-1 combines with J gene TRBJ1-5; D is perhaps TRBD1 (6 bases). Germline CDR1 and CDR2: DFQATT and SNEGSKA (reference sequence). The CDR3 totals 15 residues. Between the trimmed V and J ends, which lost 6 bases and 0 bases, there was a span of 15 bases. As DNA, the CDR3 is TGCAGTGCCAGGTCGGACAGCTATAGCAATCAGCCCCAGCATTTT. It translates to CSARSDSYSNQPQHF.

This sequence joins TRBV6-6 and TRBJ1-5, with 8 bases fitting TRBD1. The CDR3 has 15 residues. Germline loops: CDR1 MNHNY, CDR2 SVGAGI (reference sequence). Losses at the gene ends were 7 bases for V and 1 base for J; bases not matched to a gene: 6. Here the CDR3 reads CASTNRQGSNQPQHF. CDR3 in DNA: TGTGCCAGCACTAACAGACAGGGGAGCAATCAGCCCCAGCATTTT.

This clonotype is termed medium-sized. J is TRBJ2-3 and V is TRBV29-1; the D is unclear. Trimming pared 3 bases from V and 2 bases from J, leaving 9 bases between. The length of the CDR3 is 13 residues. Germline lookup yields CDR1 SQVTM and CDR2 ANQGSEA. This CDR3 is CSVDGLITDTQYF. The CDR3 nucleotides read TGCAGCGTTGACGGCCTTATCACAGATACGCAGTATTTT.